The present entry profiles one T cell receptor beta chain with its context. The antigen remains undetermined. This record comes from a study of T cell clonotyping in hematopoietic cell transplantation. The study, taken as a whole, reports: Few recipient clonotypes overlapped donors; over 95% were de novo at given depth. Broader posttransplant TCR repertoire diversity was predicted by graft donor and pretransplant recipient Inverse Simpson Index values. CD4 and CD8 repertoire contributions could not be separated without sorting.

The CDR3 runs 17 residues. Looked up from germline, CDR1 is SGDLS and CDR2 is YYNGEE. Repertoires were generated with immunoSEQ multiplex PCR, while TCRdb's copy carries only in-frame clones and drops some. The sample lists roughly 13,000 clones, roughly 64% occurring once. Specimen: PBMCs. The chain employs TRBV9 and TRBJ2-5; D may be TRBD1 (6 bases). The DNA end favors TRBJ2-7, so the J call may be wrong. The TCR comes from a human donor who either received an allogeneic hematopoietic cell transplant for a myeloid malignancy or was a related donor (not recorded which). Some clones in this sample may be carry-over from other donors' samples. DNA of the CDR3: TGTGCCAGCAGCGTAGGTTCAGGTGGGGGCTCCTCCTACGAGCAGTACTTC. It codes for CASSVGSGGGSSYEQYF.